Each of the 30 T cell receptor beta chains below was sequenced from the same sample in a study of Tregs in tolerant kidney transplant recipients. These TCRs are of unknown antigen specificity. Libraries were prepared by immunoSEQ multiplex PCR; TCRdb keeps only in-frame clonotypes and omits some of them. The data hold approximately 45,000 clones, with around 95% observed a single time. What was sequenced was Tregs from blood cultured with allogeneic cells. The source is a human donor in good health.

The DNA of the CDR3 is TGTGCCAGCAGTCGACAGGGGCGGATCTACGAGCAGTACTTC. This codes for CASSRQGRIYEQYF. The chain employs TRBV6-5 and TRBJ2-7, with 8 bases identical to TRBD1. J gave up 3 bases and V 5 bases, and 6 bases lay outside the gene matches. The germline V gene has CDR1 MNHEY and CDR2 SVGAGI. The CDR3 contains 14 residues.

This chain joins TRBV5-5 and TRBJ1-1; a possible D gene is TRBD1 (5 bases). CDR1 and CDR2 (germline): SGHKS, YYEKEE (reference sequence). The CDR3 contains 14 residues. Trimming removed 5 bases at V and 3 bases at J, with 14 bases between. DNA of the CDR3: TGTGCCAGCAGTATTACAGGTCGGGACACTGAAGCTTTCTTT. Protein sequence: CASSITGRDTEAFF.

The rearrangement uses TRBV5-1 and TRBJ2-7; D perhaps matches TRBD1 (5 bases). This CDR3 contains 14 residues. V was pared by 0 bases and J by 3 bases, with 10 bases between. The germline gives CDR1 SGHRS, CDR2 YFSETQ. For the CDR3, the DNA is TGCGCCAGCAGCTTGGTGGGGCCGAGCTACGAGCAGTACTTC. Its translation: CASSLVGPSYEQYF.

The rearrangement joins TRBV15 to TRBJ2-5, with 12 nucleotides matching TRBD2. CDR1 is LNHNV and CDR2 is YYDKDF in the germline V gene (reference sequence). This CDR3 contains 16 residues. J lost 1 base, V lost 5 bases, and 5 bases had no gene match. The CDR3, as DNA: TGTGCCACCAGCCTCGGACTAGCGGGGCTCCAAGAGACCCAGTACTTC. It translates to CATSLGLAGLQETQYF.

The rearrangement uses TRBV7-9 and TRBJ2-3, with D possibly TRBD2 on 6 matching bases. Germline CDR1 is SEHNR and CDR2 is FQNEAQ (reference sequence). CDR3 length equals 13 residues. Deletions cut 5 bases from V and 8 bases from J, with 14 bases between. CDR3 DNA: TGTGCCAGCAGCGTCGGAGGGGCGGGTACGCAGTATTTT. Translated, it gives CASSVGGAGTQYF.

The chain couples TRBV5-8 to TRBJ1-1; D not certain. Per germline, CDR1 SGHTS and CDR2 YDEGEE. V was cut by 2 bases and J by 5 bases, with 10 bases left in between. This CDR3 has 13 residues. The CDR3 bases are TGTGCCAGCAGCTTTAAAAGGAGGACTGAAGCTTTCTTT. Its translation: CASSFKRRTEAFF.

The rearrangement links TRBV27 to TRBJ1-1; perhaps TRBD1 as D (5 bases). CDR3 length: 14 amino acids. With 6 bases removed from V and 1 base from J, the gap between germline ends came to 12 bases. Looked up from germline, CDR1 is MNHEY and CDR2 is SMNVEV (reference sequence). The CDR3 region is CASSRLGTNTEAFF. The DNA of the CDR3 is TGTGCCAGCAGCCGACTGGGGACGAACACTGAAGCTTTCTTT.

The chain couples TRBV19 to TRBJ1-2; D unresolved. This CDR3 is built from 12 residues. Trimming shortened V by 6 bases and J by 9 bases, and 14 bases separated the two germline ends. Per germline, CDR1 LNHDA and CDR2 SQIVND (reference sequence). CDR3 coding DNA: TGTGCCAGTAGCACCGTGGGCCTGAGCTACACCTTC. Translating gives CASSTVGLSYTF.

The rearrangement uses TRBV7-3 and TRBJ1-1; possible D gene TRBD1, 5 bases. Trimming removed 1 base at V and 6 bases at J, with 15 bases between. The CDR3 is 15 amino acids. Germline V lookup: CDR1 SGHTA, CDR2 FQGTGA. CDR3 region: CASSLNAGDGAEAFF. CDR3 DNA: TGTGCCAGCAGCTTAAATGCGGGGGATGGGGCTGAAGCTTTCTTT.

The genes are TRBV2 and TRBJ2-5; 8 nucleotides match TRBD2. The CDR3 has 16 amino acids. Germline CDR1 and CDR2: SNHLY and FYNNEI. V dropped 6 bases and J dropped 5; count of bases not matched to a gene: 14. As DNA, the CDR3 is TGTGCCAGCAGCTGGGGGGGTTTAGCGGGAAGGGAGACCCAGTACTTC. It is translated as CASSWGGLAGRETQYF.

The J gene is TRBJ2-7, the V gene TRBV11-3, with D unclear. The CDR3 is 14 residues long. V lost 4 bases, J lost 3 bases, and 13 bases lay in between. Looked up from germline, CDR1 is SGHNT and CDR2 is YENEEA. In DNA, the CDR3 is TGTGCCAGCAGCTCCGACGGCCAGATCTACGAGCAGTACTTC. It yields the protein CASSSDGQIYEQYF.

The gene calls are TRBV19 and TRBJ1-5, with a tentative D call TRBD1 (5 bases). Germline-derived CDR1 and CDR2 are LNHDA and SQIVND (reference sequence). V dropped 4 bases and J dropped 4 bases, with 14 bases sitting between them. This CDR3 spans 15 amino acids. The CDR3 region is CASSTNDRINQPQHF. CDR3 nucleotides: TGTGCCAGTAGTACCAATGACAGAATAAATCAGCCCCAGCATTTT.

The chain couples TRBV19 to TRBJ1-1, with TRBD1 as a possible D gene (6 bases). Trimming pared 7 bases from V and 2 bases from J, leaving 17 bases between. This CDR3 has 15 residues. The germline V gene has CDR1 LNHDA and CDR2 SQIVND (reference sequence). The CDR3, as DNA: TGTGCCAGTATTTCGAGGCGCAGGGGAAACACTGAAGCTTTCTTT. Translating it yields CASISRRRGNTEAFF.

This sequence joins TRBV10-3 and TRBJ1-1; tentative D call: TRBD1 (6 bases). V was trimmed by 6 bases and J by 2 bases, leaving 16 bases between them. Germline CDR1 and CDR2: ENHRY and SYGVKD. The CDR3 runs to 15 residues. The CDR3 loop reads CAIRPVGGANTEAFF. CDR3 nucleotide sequence: TGTGCCATCAGACCGGTCGGGGGGGCAAACACTGAAGCTTTCTTT.

This clone was detected once. J is TRBJ2-2 and V is TRBV2; no clear D. The CDR3 has 13 residues. The germline V gene has CDR1 SNHLY and CDR2 FYNNEI. V lost 6 bases and J lost 4, with 9 bases in between. The CDR3 loop reads CASSAELTGELFF. The DNA of the CDR3 is TGTGCCAGCAGCGCCGAACTCACCGGGGAGCTGTTTTTT.

The chain is built from TRBV6-5 and TRBJ2-3; 9 nucleotides match TRBD2. The CDR3 contains 14 residues. Unmatched junction bases numbered 3, after V lost 3 bases and J lost 5 bases. CDR1 and CDR2 from the germline V gene are MNHEY and SVGAGI. The CDR3 spells CASSYSAGGDTQYF. The CDR3 nucleotides read TGTGCCAGCAGTTATTCAGCGGGGGGAGATACGCAGTATTTT.

The chain employs TRBV5-4 and TRBJ2-5; weak D call: TRBD2 (5 bases). The CDR3 runs 14 residues. Germline values: CDR1 SGHNT, CDR2 YYREEE (reference sequence). V dropped 3 bases and J dropped 6 bases, with 15 bases sitting between them. The chain's CDR3 is CASSWTLAAQTQYF. The CDR3 DNA reads as TGTGCCAGCAGCTGGACCCTAGCAGCCCAGACCCAGTACTTC.

CDR3 DNA: TGTGCCAGCAGAGGGGGGAACGGGGAGCTGTTTTTT. This gives the protein CASRGGNGELFF. The rearrangement links TRBV13 to TRBJ2-2; D assignment may be TRBD1 or TRBD2 (6 bases each). The CDR3 loop spans 12 amino acids. V lost 6 bases to trimming and J lost 7 bases, with 9 bases between them. Germline assignment: CDR1 PRHDT and CDR2 FYEKMQ (reference sequence).

This clone was recorded only once. The rearrangement joins TRBV18 to TRBJ2-1; tentatively, D is TRBD1 (6 bases). V was pared by 8 bases and J by 2 bases, with 13 bases between. The length of the CDR3 is 14 residues. Germline loops: CDR1 KGHSH, CDR2 LQKENI. CDR3 nucleotides: TGTGCCAGCCAGGTGCAGGGGCCCTACAATGAGCAGTTCTTC. The encoded protein is CASQVQGPYNEQFF.

This chain links TRBV7-9 with TRBJ1-2; 7 bases match TRBD1. V dropped 3 bases and J dropped 6; count of bases not matched to a gene: 4. The CDR3 covers 13 residues. Germline V gene sequence: CDR1 SEHNR, CDR2 FQNEAQ (reference sequence). CDR3 nucleotides: TGTGCCAGCAGCTTCACAGGGGATCATGGCTACACCTTC. As protein: CASSFTGDHGYTF.

This chain joins TRBV7-2 and TRBJ1-1; D not resolved. The CDR3 sequence is 13 residues long. Germline loops: CDR1 SGHTA, CDR2 FQGNSA. The V end lost 4 bases, the J end lost 6 bases, and 12 bases lay between the germline ends. The CDR3, as DNA: TGTGCCAGCAGCTCTCAGTACGTGCCTGAAGCTTTCTTT. It encodes CASSSQYVPEAFF. Drawing the rest from reference TRBV7-2 and TRBJ1-1, the complete variable domain is GAGVSQSPSNKVTEKGKDVELRCDPISGHTALYWYRQSLGQGLEFLIYFQGNSAPDKSGLPSDRFSAERTGGSVSTLTIQRTQQEDSAVYLCASSSQYVPEAFFGQGTRLTVV.

The chain combines TRBV30 with TRBJ1-6, with D perhaps TRBD1 (5 bases). The CDR3 consists of 14 residues. V lost 5 bases, J lost 1 base, and 9 bases lay in between. Germline lookup yields CDR1 GTSNPN and CDR2 SVGIG (reference sequence). Here the CDR3 reads CAWATESYNSPLHF. CDR3 in DNA: TGTGCCTGGGCGACAGAGTCCTATAATTCACCCCTCCACTTT.

The chain is built from TRBV7-9 and TRBJ2-7, with TRBD1 matching over 9 bases. Trimming at V came to 4 bases and at J to 2 bases, leaving 18 bases not matched to a gene. CDR3 length equals 19 residues. Germline V gene lookup returns CDR1 SEHNR and CDR2 FQNEAQ (reference sequence). The CDR3 DNA is TGTGCCAGCAGCTCAGTAGGAGGGGACGGGACAGGGAAGGCCTACGAGCAGTACTTC. This sequence encodes CASSSVGGDGTGKAYEQYF. Full variable domain (rest looked up from reference TRBV7-9 and TRBJ2-7): DTGVSQNPRHKITKRGQNVTFRCDPISEHNRLYWYRQTLGQGPEFLTYFQNEAQLEKSRLLSDRFSAERPKGSFSTLEIQRTEQGDSAMYLCASSSVGGDGTGKAYEQYFGPGTRLTVT.

V is TRBV4-1 and J is TRBJ2-7, with D hard to call. Germline CDR1 is MGHRA and CDR2 is YSYEKL. Trimming took 4 bases from V and 3 from J, leaving 13 bases between them. This CDR3 is built from 14 residues. The CDR3 bases are TGCGCCAGCAGCCCTCTTGGTAGATTCTACGAGCAGTACTTC. Residues: CASSPLGRFYEQYF.

This clone came up once. The J gene is TRBJ1-3, the V gene TRBV6-6; no definite D call. Trimming took off 6 bases at V and 0 bases at J, with 9 bases between the two ends. The CDR3 spans 14 residues. Germline assignment: CDR1 MNHNY and CDR2 SVGAGI (reference sequence). The CDR3 here is CASRPPYSGNTIYF. CDR3 nucleotides: TGTGCCAGCAGACCTCCTTACTCTGGAAACACCATATATTTT.

The chain links TRBV7-6 to TRBJ2-2; TRBD2 aligns across 15 bases. The CDR3 totals 19 residues. Per the germline V gene, CDR1 is SGHVS and CDR2 is FNYEAQ. The ends lost 3 bases at V and 1 base at J; junction bases unmatched: 6. CDR3 DNA sequence: TGTGCCAGCAGCTTCTGGACTAGCGGGAGGGCCTGGAACACCGGGGAGCTGTTTTTT. Translated, it gives CASSFWTSGRAWNTGELFF. Combining the CDR3 with reference TRBV7-6 and TRBJ2-2 gives the whole variable domain GAGVSQSPRYKVTKRGQDVALRCDPISGHVSLYWYRQALGQGPEFLTYFNYEAQQDKSGLPNDRFSAERPEGSISTLTIQRTEQRDSAMYRCASSFWTSGRAWNTGELFFGEGSRLTVL.

This rearrangement joins TRBV2 to TRBJ1-5; D not certain. The germline gives CDR1 SNHLY, CDR2 FYNNEI. CDR3 size: 13 residues. The V and J ends lost 6 bases and 7 bases respectively, with 13 bases between them. CDR3 protein: CASSRRADQPQHF. Here the CDR3 DNA reads TGTGCCAGCAGCCGGCGGGCGGACCAGCCCCAGCATTTT.

J is TRBJ1-2 and V is TRBV18; 7 nucleotides match TRBD1. V trimming: 3 bases; J trimming: 3 bases; junction bases outside the gene matches: 7. The CDR3 has 15 amino acids. CDR1 and CDR2 (germline): KGHSH, LQKENI. CDR3 loop: CASSPSTGYHYGYTF. The CDR3 DNA reads as TGTGCCAGCTCACCCTCGACAGGGTATCACTATGGCTACACCTTC.

The chain links TRBV19 to TRBJ1-1; 9 bases fit TRBD1. CDR1 and CDR2 (germline): LNHDA, SQIVND (reference sequence). The CDR3 covers 12 residues. The junction had 0 bases not matched to a gene; V was cut back by 4 bases and J by 6 bases. The chain's CDR3 is CASSRQGAEAFF. CDR3 DNA sequence: TGTGCCAGTAGTAGACAGGGGGCTGAAGCTTTCTTT.

The CDR3 nucleotides read TGTGCCAGCAGTGATAAGGGAGGTTCTTTGCGCGGCTACACCTTC. Translation: CASSDKGGSLRGYTF. The chain links TRBV6-6 to TRBJ1-2; no reliable D call. The V gene's germline CDR1 is MNHNY and CDR2 SVGAGI (reference sequence). The V and J ends lost 5 bases and 8 bases respectively, with 21 bases between them. The CDR3 is made up of 15 amino acids.